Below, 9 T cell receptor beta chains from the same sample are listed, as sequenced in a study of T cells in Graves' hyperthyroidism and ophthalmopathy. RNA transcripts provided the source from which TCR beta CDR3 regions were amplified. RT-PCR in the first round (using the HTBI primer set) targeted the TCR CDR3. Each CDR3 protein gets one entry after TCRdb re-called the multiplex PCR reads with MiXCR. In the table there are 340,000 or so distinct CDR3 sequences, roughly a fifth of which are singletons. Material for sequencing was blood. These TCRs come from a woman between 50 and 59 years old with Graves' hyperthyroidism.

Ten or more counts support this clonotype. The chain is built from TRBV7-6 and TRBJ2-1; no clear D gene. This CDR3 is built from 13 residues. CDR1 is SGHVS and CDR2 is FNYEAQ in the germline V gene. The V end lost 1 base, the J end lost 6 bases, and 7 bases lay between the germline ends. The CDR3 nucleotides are TGTGCCAGCAGCTTAGGGCCAGGCAATGAGCAGTTCTTC. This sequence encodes CASSLGPGNEQFF.

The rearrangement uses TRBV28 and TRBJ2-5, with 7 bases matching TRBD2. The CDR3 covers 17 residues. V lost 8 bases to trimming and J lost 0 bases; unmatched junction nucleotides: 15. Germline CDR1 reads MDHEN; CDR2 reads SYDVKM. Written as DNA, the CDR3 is TGTGCCAGCGGGGGTTGGAGCGGGACGCCGTACCAAGAGACCCAGTACTTC. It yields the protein CASGGWSGTPYQETQYF.

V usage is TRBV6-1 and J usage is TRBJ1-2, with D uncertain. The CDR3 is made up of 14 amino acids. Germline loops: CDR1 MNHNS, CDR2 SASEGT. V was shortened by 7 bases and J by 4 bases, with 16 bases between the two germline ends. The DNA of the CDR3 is TGTGCCAGCATCCCCCTTGCAGGACGCTATGGCTACACCTTC. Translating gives CASIPLAGRYGYTF.

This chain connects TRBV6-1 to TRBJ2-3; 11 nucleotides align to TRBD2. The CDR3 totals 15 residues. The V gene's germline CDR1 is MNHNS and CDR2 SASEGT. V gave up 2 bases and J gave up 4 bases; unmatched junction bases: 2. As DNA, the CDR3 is TGTGCCAGCAGTGAATTTAGCGGGGGGGCAGATACGCAGTATTTT. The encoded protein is CASSEFSGGADTQYF.

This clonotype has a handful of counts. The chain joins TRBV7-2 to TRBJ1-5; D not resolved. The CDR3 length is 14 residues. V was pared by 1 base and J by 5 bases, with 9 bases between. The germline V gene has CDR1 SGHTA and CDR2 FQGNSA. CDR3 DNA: TGTGCCAGCAGCTTAGTTCCGGGTGATCAGCCCCAGCATTTT. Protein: CASSLVPGDQPQHF.

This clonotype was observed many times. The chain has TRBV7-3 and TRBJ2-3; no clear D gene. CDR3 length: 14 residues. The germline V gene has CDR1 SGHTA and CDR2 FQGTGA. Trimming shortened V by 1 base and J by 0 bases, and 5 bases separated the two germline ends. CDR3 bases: TGTGCCAGCAGCTTAAGGGCTAGCACAGATACGCAGTATTTT. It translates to CASSLRASTDTQYF.

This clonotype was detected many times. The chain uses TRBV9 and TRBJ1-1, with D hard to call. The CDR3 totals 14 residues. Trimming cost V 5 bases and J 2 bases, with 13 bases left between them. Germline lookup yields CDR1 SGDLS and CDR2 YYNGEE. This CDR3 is CASSQGPVNTEAFF. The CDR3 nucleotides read TGTGCCAGCAGTCAAGGACCCGTTAACACTGAAGCTTTCTTT.

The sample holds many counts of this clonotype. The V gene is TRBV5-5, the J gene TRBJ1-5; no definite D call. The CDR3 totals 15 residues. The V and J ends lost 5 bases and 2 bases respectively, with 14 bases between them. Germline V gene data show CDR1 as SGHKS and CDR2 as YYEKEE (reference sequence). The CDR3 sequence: CASSFDGRGNQPQHF. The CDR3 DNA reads TGTGCCAGCAGTTTTGACGGACGTGGCAATCAGCCCCAGCATTTT.

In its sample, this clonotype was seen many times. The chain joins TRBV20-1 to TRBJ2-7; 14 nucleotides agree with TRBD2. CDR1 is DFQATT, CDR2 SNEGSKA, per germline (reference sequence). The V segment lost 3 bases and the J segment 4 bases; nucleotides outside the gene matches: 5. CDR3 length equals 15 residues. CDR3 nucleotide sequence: TGCAGTGCTAGGATGGGACTAGCGGGAGTATACGAGCAGTACTTC. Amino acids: CSARMGLAGVYEQYF.